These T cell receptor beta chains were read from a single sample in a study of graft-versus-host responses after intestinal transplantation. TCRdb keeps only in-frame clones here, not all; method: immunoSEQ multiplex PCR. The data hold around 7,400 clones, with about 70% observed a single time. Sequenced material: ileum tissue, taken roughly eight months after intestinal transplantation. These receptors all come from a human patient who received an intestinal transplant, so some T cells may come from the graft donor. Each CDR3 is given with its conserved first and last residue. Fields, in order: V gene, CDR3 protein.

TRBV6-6,CASSYAPLSNQPQHF
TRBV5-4,CASSLEFGRETQYF
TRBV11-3,CASSSRDWQTSTDTQYF
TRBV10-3,CAISESTPSGQGGYTF
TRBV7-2,CASSFERDQPQHF
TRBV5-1,CASSLGGEAFF
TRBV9,CASSVGGGWETQYF
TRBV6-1,CASSGLAGGPDTQYF
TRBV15,CATSRDSGTISTDTQYF
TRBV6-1,CASSLPGGNQPQHF
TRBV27,CASSLWTSGESYNEQFF
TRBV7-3,CASSLGGGPQETQYF
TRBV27,CASSLLAGGPGVRF
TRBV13,CASSSKPGGMYSGANVLTF
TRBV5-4,CASSLGLAVNEQFF
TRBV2,CASSGQGGTQYF
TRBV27,CASSLQGGNSIYF
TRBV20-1,CSITGKETQYF
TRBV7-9,CASSLPQSRTGGGYTF
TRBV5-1,CASSQWDRGNTEAFF
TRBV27,CASSLGRLDEKLFF
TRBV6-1,CASSADNQETQYF
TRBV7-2,CASSWLQGSFTGELFF
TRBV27,CASSLGENTEAFF